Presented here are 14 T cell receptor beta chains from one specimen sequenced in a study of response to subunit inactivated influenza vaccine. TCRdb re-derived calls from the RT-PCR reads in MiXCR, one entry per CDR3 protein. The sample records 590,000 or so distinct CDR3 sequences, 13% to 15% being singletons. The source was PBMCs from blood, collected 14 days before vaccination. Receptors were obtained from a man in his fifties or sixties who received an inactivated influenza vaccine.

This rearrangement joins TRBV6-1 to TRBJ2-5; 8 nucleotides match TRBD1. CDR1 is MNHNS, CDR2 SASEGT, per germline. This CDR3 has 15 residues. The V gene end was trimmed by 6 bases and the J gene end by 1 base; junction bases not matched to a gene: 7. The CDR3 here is CASSRGRAPQETQYF. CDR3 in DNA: TGTGCCAGCAGCAGGGGGCGAGCCCCCCAAGAGACCCAGTACTTC.

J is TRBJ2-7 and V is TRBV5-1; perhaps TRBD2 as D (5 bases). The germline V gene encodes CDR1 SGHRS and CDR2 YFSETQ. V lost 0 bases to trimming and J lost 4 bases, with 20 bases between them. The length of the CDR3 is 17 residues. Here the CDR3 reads CASSLGRRPSGDYEQYF. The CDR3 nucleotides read TGCGCCAGCAGCTTGGGGAGGCGTCCAAGCGGAGATTACGAGCAGTACTTC. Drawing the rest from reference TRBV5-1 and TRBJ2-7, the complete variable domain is KAGVTQTPRYLIKTRGQQVTLSCSPISGHRSVSWYQQTPGQGLQFLFEYFSETQRNKGNFPGRFSGRQFSNSRSEMNVSTLELGDSALYLCASSLGRRPSGDYEQYFGPGTRLTVT.

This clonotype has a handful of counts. The CDR3 protein is CASSLWLQGGIYEQYF. CDR3 sequence (DNA): TGTGCCAGCAGCTTATGGTTACAGGGAGGAATCTACGAGCAGTACTTC. This chain links TRBV7-2 with TRBJ2-7, with D perhaps being TRBD1 or TRBD2 (6 bases each). Trimming took 2 bases from V and 3 from J, leaving 17 bases between them. Germline assignment: CDR1 SGHTA and CDR2 FQGNSA. CDR3 length: 16 amino acids.

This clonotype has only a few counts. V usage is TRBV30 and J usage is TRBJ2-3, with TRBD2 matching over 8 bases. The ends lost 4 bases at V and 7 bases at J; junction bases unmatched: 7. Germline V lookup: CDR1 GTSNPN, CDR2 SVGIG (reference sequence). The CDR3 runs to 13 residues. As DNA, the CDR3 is TGTGCCTGGAAAGGCGCGGGAGGAAATACGCAGTATTTT. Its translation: CAWKGAGGNTQYF. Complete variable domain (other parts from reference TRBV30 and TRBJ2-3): SQTIHQWPATLVQPVGSPLSLECTVEGTSNPNLYWYRQAAGRGLQLLFYSVGIGQISSEVPQNLSASRPQDRQFILSSKKLLLSDSGFYLCAWKGAGGNTQYFGPGTRLTVL.

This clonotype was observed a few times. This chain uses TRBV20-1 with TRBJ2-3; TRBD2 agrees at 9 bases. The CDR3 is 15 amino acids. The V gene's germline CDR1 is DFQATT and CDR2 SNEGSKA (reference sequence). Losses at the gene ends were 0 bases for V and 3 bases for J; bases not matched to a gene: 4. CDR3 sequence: CSARDHSGGTDTQYF. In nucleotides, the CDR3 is TGCAGTGCTAGAGATCACAGCGGGGGGACAGATACGCAGTATTTT.

The CDR3 is CASSYWAKGYNSPLHF. CDR3 sequence (DNA): TGTGCCAGCAGTTACTGGGCAAAGGGGTATAATTCACCCCTCCACTTT. The chain joins TRBV6-2 or TRBV6-3 to TRBJ1-6; D possibly corresponds to TRBD1 (5 bases). Per the germline V gene, CDR1 is MNHEY and CDR2 is SVGEGT. The CDR3 runs 16 residues. The germline V and J ends were trimmed by 1 base and 4 bases, with 11 bases remaining between them.

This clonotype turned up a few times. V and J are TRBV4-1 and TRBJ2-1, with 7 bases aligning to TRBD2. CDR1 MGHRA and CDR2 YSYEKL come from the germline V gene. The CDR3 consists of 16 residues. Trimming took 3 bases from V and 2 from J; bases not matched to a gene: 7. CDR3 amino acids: CASSQQQRGPYNEQFF. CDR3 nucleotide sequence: TGCGCCAGCAGCCAGCAGCAGCGGGGTCCCTACAATGAGCAGTTCTTC.

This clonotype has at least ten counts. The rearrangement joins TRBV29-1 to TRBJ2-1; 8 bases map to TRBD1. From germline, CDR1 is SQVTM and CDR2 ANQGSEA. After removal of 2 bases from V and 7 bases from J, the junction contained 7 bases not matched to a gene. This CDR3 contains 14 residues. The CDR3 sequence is CSVETGGNRNEQFF. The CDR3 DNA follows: TGCAGCGTTGAAACAGGGGGGAACAGGAATGAGCAGTTCTTC.

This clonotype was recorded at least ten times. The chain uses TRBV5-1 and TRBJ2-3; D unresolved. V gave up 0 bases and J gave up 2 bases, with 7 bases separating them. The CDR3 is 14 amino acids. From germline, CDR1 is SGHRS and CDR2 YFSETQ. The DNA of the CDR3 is TGCGCCAGCAGCTTGGTGGTAGCCACAGATACGCAGTATTTT. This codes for CASSLVVATDTQYF.

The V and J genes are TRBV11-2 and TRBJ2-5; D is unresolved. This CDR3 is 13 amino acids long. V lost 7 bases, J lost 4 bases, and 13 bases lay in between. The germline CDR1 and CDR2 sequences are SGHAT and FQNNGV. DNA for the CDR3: TGTGCCAGCAACCACCCGGGCACAGAGACCCAGTACTTC. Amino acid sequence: CASNHPGTETQYF.

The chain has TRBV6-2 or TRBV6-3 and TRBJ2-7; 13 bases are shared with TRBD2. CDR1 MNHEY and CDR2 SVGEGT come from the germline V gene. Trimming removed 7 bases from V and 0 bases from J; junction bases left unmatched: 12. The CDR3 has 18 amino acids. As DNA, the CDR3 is TGTGCCAGCACCCAGACGATTTGGACTAGCGGGAGCTCCTACGAGCAGTACTTC. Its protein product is CASTQTIWTSGSSYEQYF.

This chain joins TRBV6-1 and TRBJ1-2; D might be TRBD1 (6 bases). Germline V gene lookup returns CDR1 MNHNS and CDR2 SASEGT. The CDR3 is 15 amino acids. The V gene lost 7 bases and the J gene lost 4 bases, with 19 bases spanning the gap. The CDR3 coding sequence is TGTGCCAGCACATCCGGGACTGGGGGCTTCTATGGCTACACCTTC. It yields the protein CASTSGTGGFYGYTF.

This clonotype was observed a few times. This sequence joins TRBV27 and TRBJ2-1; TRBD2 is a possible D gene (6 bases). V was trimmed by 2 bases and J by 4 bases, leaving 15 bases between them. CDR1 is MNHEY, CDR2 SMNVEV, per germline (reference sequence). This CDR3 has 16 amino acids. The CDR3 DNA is TGTGCCAGCAGTTTACGACCGGGAGCGGTATACAATGAGCAGTTCTTC. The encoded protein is CASSLRPGAVYNEQFF.

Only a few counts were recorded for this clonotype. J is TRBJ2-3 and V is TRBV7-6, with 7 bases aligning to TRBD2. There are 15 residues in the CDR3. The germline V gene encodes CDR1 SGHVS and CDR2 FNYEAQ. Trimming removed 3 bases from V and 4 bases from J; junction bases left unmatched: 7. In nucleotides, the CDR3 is TGTGCCAGCAGCTTTGGGACCCGGGGGGCAGATACGCAGTATTTT. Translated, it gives CASSFGTRGADTQYF.